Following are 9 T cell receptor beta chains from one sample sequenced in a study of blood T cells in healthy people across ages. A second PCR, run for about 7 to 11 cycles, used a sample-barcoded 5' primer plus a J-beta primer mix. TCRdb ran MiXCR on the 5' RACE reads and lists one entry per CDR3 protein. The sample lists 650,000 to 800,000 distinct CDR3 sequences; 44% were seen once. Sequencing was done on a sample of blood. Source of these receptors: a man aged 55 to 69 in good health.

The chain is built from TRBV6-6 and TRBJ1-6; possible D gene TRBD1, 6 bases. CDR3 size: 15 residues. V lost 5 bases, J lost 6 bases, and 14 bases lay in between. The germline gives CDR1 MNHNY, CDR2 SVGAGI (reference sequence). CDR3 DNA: TGTGCCAGCAGTCCCACCGGGGGCCTTAATTCACCCCTCCACTTT. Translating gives CASSPTGGLNSPLHF.

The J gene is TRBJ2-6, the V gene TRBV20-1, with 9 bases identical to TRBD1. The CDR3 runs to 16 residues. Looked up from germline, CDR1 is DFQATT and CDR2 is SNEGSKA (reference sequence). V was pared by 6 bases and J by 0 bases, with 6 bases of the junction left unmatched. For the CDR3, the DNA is TGCAGTGCAGGGACAGGGCAAACCTCTGGGGCCAACGTCCTGACTTTC. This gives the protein CSAGTGQTSGANVLTF.

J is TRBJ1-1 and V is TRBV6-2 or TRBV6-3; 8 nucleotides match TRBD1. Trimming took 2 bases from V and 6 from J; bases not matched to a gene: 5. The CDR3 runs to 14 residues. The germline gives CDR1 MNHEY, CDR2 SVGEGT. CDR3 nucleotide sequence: TGTGCCAGCAGTTACCCACGGACAGGGCCTGAAGCTTTCTTT. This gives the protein CASSYPRTGPEAFF.

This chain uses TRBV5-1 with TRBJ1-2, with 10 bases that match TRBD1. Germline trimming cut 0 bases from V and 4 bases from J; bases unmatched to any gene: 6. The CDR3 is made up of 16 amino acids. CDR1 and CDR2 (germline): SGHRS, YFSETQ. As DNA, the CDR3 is TGCGCCAGCAGCTTGGGACAGGGGGCGCGTGGCTATGGCTACACCTTC. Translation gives CASSLGQGARGYGYTF.

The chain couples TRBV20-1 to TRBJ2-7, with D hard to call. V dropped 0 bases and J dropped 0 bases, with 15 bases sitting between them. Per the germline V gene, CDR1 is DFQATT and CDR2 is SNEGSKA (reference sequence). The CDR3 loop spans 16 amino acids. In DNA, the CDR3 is TGCAGTGCTAGAGATGGGTTCAGGCGGAGCTCCTACGAGCAGTACTTC. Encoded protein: CSARDGFRRSSYEQYF.

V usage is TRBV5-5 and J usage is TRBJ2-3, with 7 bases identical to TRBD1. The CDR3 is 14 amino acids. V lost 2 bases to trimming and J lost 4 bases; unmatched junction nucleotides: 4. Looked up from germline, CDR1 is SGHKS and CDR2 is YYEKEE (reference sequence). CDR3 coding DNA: TGTGCCAGCAGCTTACAGGGGTTGGCAGATACGCAGTATTTT. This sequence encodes CASSLQGLADTQYF.

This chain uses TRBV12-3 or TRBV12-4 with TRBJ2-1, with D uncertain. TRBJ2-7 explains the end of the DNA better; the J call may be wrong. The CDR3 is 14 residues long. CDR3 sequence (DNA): TGTGCCAGCACTTGGAAGGTCCCCTACAATGAGCAGTACTTC. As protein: CASTWKVPYNEQYF.

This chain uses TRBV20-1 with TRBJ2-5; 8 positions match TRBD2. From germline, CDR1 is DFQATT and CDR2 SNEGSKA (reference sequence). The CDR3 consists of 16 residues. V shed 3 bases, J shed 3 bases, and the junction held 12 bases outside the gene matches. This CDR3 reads CSARAFLAGKKETQYF. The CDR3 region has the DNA TGCAGTGCTAGGGCCTTCCTAGCGGGTAAAAAAGAGACCCAGTACTTC.

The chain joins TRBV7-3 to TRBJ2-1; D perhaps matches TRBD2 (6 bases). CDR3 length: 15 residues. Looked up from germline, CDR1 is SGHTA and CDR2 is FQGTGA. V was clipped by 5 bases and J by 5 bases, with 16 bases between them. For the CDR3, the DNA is TGTGCCAGCAGCCCAAACCCAGCGGGTAACAATGAGCAGTTCTTC. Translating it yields CASSPNPAGNNEQFF.